These T cell receptor beta chains were read from a single sample in a study of T cells after posttransplantation cyclophosphamide. Sequenced by immunoSEQ multiplex PCR; TCRdb stores in-frame clones only, minus some. The sample contains about 52,000 clones, around 84% of which appear only once. Material for sequencing was PBMCs. Receptors were obtained from a man in his thirties or forties with a blood cancer, CMV-positive, and with a related stem cell donor. CDR3s include the opening cysteine and the closing phenylalanine or tryptophan. Fields, in order: D gene, clone size, J gene, V gene, CDR3 protein, CDR3 DNA. D genes are given only for firm matches. The listing skips clone size in some rows; elsewhere it reads once, few, many or a size class.

>.|.|TRBJ1-5|TRBV28
CASSPNRVSQPQHF
TGTGCCAGCAGCCCAAACAGGGTTAGTCAGCCCCAGCATTTT
>.|once|TRBJ2-7|TRBV28
CASTTNRGKHEQYF
TGTGCCAGCACCACGAATCGGGGGAAACACGAGCAGTACTTC
>TRBD1|once|TRBJ1-3|TRBV9
CASSRTTTGTAGNTIYF
TGTGCCAGCAGCCGAACTACTACCGGGACAGCTGGAAACACCATATATTTT
>TRBD2|.|TRBJ2-7|TRBV5-1
CASSLAGLAGDKDYEQYF
TGCGCCAGCAGCTTGGCCGGGCTAGCGGGAGATAAGGACTACGAGCAGTACTTC
>TRBD1|.|TRBJ1-1|TRBV19
CASRDTGVTEAFF
TGTGCCAGTAGGGATACAGGGGTCACTGAAGCTTTCTTT
>TRBD1|.|TRBJ2-3|TRBV6-1
CASSTDRGRTDTQYF
TGTGCCAGCAGTACCGACAGGGGGCGTACAGATACGCAGTATTTT
>.|few|TRBJ2-7|TRBV13
CASSLGGIGGGEQYF
TGTGCCAGCAGCTTGGGGGGAATTGGGGGTGGGGAGCAGTACTTC
>TRBD2|.|TRBJ2-7|TRBV10-3
CAIRASGGSGLGEQYF
TGTGCCATCAGGGCTAGCGGGGGGTCTGGGTTAGGCGAGCAGTACTTC
>.|.|TRBJ2-4|TRBV6-1
CASSVLQGPPNIQYF
TGTGCCAGCAGTGTCCTTCAGGGGCCCCCAAACATTCAGTACTTC
>TRBD1|.|TRBJ2-3|TRBV4-1
CASSTRRTGTSTDTQYF
TGCGCCAGCAGCACTCGAAGGACAGGGACAAGCACAGATACGCAGTATTTT
>TRBD1|few|TRBJ1-2|TRBV4-3
CASSQDSPADRGLYGYTF
TGCGCCAGCAGCCAAGATAGCCCCGCGGACAGGGGGCTTTATGGCTACACCTTC
>TRBD2|.|TRBJ2-7|TRBV7-6
CASSLGAGGGEQYF
TGTGCCAGCAGCTTAGGAGCGGGAGGCGGCGAGCAGTACTTC
>.|.|TRBJ1-1|TRBV10-3
CAISEALGGAEAFF
TGTGCCATCAGTGAGGCCCTGGGAGGCGCTGAAGCTTTCTTT
>.|once|TRBJ2-5|TRBV9
CASSVVGGETQYF
TGTGCCAGCAGCGTCGTCGGGGGAGAGACCCAGTACTTC
>.|.|TRBJ2-5|TRBV6-6
CASSPAGFQETQYF
TGTGCCAGCAGCCCTGCAGGGTTCCAAGAGACCCAGTACTTC
>.|.|TRBJ1-1|TRBV19
CASSILAYTEAFF
TGTGCCAGTAGTATTTTGGCTTACACTGAAGCTTTCTTT
>TRBD1|.|TRBJ1-3|TRBV15
CATSRDRDSSGNTIYF
TGTGCCACCAGCAGGGACCGGGACAGCTCTGGAAACACCATATATTTT
>TRBD2|.|TRBJ2-1|TRBV6-1
CASSGVLLLAGDHNEQFF
TGTGCCAGCAGTGGGGTCTTGCTTTTAGCGGGAGATCACAATGAGCAGTTCTTC